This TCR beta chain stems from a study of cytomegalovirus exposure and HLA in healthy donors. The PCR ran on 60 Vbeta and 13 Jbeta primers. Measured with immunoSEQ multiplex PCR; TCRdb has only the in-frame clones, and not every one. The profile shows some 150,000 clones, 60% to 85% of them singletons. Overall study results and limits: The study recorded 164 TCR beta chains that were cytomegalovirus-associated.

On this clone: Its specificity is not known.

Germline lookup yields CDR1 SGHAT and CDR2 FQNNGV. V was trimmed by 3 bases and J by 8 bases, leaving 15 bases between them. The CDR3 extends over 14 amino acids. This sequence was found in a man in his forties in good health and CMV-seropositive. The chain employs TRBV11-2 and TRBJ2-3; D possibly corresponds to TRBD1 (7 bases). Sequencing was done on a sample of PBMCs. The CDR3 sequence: CASSFDGGQRTQYF. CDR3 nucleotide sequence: TGTGCCAGCAGCTTTGACGGGGGACAGCGTACGCAGTATTTT.